These 30 T cell receptor beta chains were sequenced from one sample in a study of cytomegalovirus exposure and HLA in healthy donors. The PCR used 60 Vbeta and 13 Jbeta primers. The assay was immunoSEQ multiplex PCR, and TCRdb's table has in-frame clones only and misses some. The sample consists of about 150,000 clones, roughly 68% of them appearing once. Input material: PBMCs. The receptors come from a young man in good health and CMV-seropositive.

Remarks on this clone: Germline and junction disagree at one end, which may indicate a read error. The V gene is TRBV25-1, the J gene TRBJ2-7, with 8 bases matching TRBD1. The CDR3 is 14 amino acids. Germline CDR1 and CDR2: MGHDK and SYGVNS. This CDR3 is CASSQAGGGYEQHF. The CDR3 DNA follows: TGTGCCAGCTCACAGGCAGGGGGCGGGTACGAGCAGCACTTC.

This clone came up a few times. This chain joins TRBV5-1 and TRBJ2-3; TRBD2 matches 8 bases. This CDR3 is 16 amino acids long. Germline CDR1 and CDR2: SGHRS and YFSETQ. V was pared by 4 bases and J by 2 bases, with 9 bases of the junction left unmatched. In DNA form, the CDR3 reads TGCGCCAGCAGCCCGACAGCGGGAGCTGCCACAGATACGCAGTATTTT. This codes for CASSPTAGAATDTQYF. The full variable domain, in which reference TRBV5-1 and TRBJ2-3 provide the parts outside the CDR3, is KAGVTQTPRYLIKTRGQQVTLSCSPISGHRSVSWYQQTPGQGLQFLFEYFSETQRNKGNFPGRFSGRQFSNSRSEMNVSTLELGDSALYLCASSPTAGAATDTQYFGPGTRLTVL.

This chain links TRBV5-4 with TRBJ2-3; 14 positions agree with TRBD2. V lost 4 bases, J lost 5 bases, and 0 bases stayed unmatched. Germline V gives CDR1 SGHNT, CDR2 YYREEE (reference sequence). This CDR3 is 14 amino acids long. CDR3 in amino acids: CASSGLAGGDTQYF. The CDR3 coding sequence is TGTGCCAGCAGCGGACTAGCGGGAGGAGATACGCAGTATTTT.

J is TRBJ1-1 and V is TRBV29-1; D is unclear. This CDR3 spans 13 amino acids. V lost 6 bases to trimming and J lost 4 bases, with 15 bases between them. Germline V gene lookup returns CDR1 SQVTM and CDR2 ANQGSEA. CDR3 amino acids: CSVSDFVFTEAFF. The CDR3 region has the DNA TGCAGCGTCTCCGACTTTGTATTCACTGAAGCTTTCTTT.

The gene calls are TRBV27 and TRBJ2-7; D not certain. Per germline, CDR1 MNHEY and CDR2 SMNVEV (reference sequence). CDR3 length equals 13 residues. Trimming took 6 bases from V and 5 from J, leaving 14 bases between them. The CDR3 DNA reads TGTGCCAGCAGCCCCTGGGCGTCCCACGAGCAGTACTTC. Translated: CASSPWASHEQYF.

The CDR3 DNA sequence: TGTGCCAGCAGTGACCCCGACAGGGGACTGTCCTACGAGCAGTACTTC. This translates into CASSDPDRGLSYEQYF. The genes are TRBV6-1 and TRBJ2-5, with 8 nucleotides matching TRBD1. The tail of the sequence fits TRBJ2-7 better, so the J call may be wrong. Looked up from germline, CDR1 is MNHNS and CDR2 is SASEGT. The CDR3 loop spans 16 amino acids.

The V and J genes are TRBV30 and TRBJ2-7; 8 bases align to TRBD2. Germline-derived CDR1 and CDR2 are GTSNPN and SVGIG (reference sequence). The CDR3 extends over 16 amino acids. Trimming removed 1 base from V and 1 base from J; junction bases left unmatched: 9. The CDR3 DNA is TGTGCCTGGAGTGCTATTGCGGGAGGCAATTCCTACGAGCAGTACTTC. It is translated as CAWSAIAGGNSYEQYF.

In this sample, this clone turned up a few times. The V and J genes are TRBV6-5 and TRBJ1-5; possibly TRBD1 for D (5 bases). V lost 0 bases to trimming and J lost 7 bases, with 10 bases between them. The germline gives CDR1 MNHEY, CDR2 SVGAGI. The CDR3 covers 14 residues. CDR3 bases: TGTGCCAGCAGTTACTCGGGGGGGTTCCAGCCCCAGCATTTT. It translates to CASSYSGGFQPQHF.

The chain joins TRBV2 to TRBJ2-5; TRBD2 might be the D (5 bases). With the DNA end fitting TRBJ2-7 better, the J assignment may be wrong. The CDR3 runs 13 residues. Germline V lookup: CDR1 SNHLY, CDR2 FYNNEI. CDR3 residues: CASTGAASYEQYF. DNA for the CDR3: TGTGCCAGCACAGGAGCGGCCTCCTACGAGCAGTACTTC.

The chain links TRBV27 to TRBJ2-7; TRBD2 matches at 7 bases. V was clipped by 7 bases and J by 6 bases; unmatched bases: 12. The germline gives CDR1 MNHEY, CDR2 SMNVEV (reference sequence). The CDR3 sequence is 14 residues long. CDR3: CASTPGSGGVEQYF. The CDR3 nucleotides read TGTGCCAGCACCCCCGGGTCGGGGGGAGTCGAGCAGTACTTC.

As to this clone: One end of the junction is discordant with germline, which a read error may explain. This chain joins TRBV7-9 and TRBJ2-5; 8 bases match TRBD2. The CDR3 loop spans 16 amino acids. Germline CDR1 SEHNR, CDR2 FQNEAQ (reference sequence). Here the CDR3 reads CSSSLAGGAPRESQYF. DNA for the CDR3: TGTTCCAGCAGCTTGGCGGGAGGAGCGCCGAGAGAGTCCCAGTACTTC.

This clone appeared a few times. V gene TRBV11-3 combines with J gene TRBJ2-7, with 7 bases lining up with TRBD2. V trimming: 5 bases; J trimming: 6 bases; junction bases outside the gene matches: 10. The CDR3 sequence is 14 residues long. Germline V lookup: CDR1 SGHNT, CDR2 YENEEA. The CDR3 DNA is TGTGCCAGCAGCGAAGGACTAGTCGGGTCCGAGCAGTACTTC. Its protein is CASSEGLVGSEQYF.

The chain carries TRBV6-5 and TRBJ2-1; D unclear. Germline V CDR1 and CDR2: MNHEY, SVGAGI. Trimming took off 2 bases at V and 7 bases at J, with 6 bases between the two ends. The CDR3 runs to 12 residues. CDR3 nucleotide sequence: TGTGCCAGCAGTTACCCTCCGAATGAGCAGTTCTTC. Protein product: CASSYPPNEQFF.

The rearrangement uses TRBV5-6 and TRBJ2-1; a possible D gene is TRBD2 (6 bases). Germline V gene sequence: CDR1 SGHDT, CDR2 YYEEEE. V was cut by 0 bases and J by 6 bases, with 13 bases left in between. The CDR3 contains 15 residues. CDR3 in DNA: TGTGCCAGCAGCTTGGTGGGACTGAGCAGCAATGAGCAGTTCTTC. Its translation is CASSLVGLSSNEQFF.

The rearrangement uses TRBV30 and TRBJ2-4, with 7 bases matching TRBD2. This CDR3 has 12 residues. With 5 bases clipped from V and 6 bases from J, the junction kept 4 bases outside the gene matches. Per the germline V gene, CDR1 is GTSNPN and CDR2 is SVGIG (reference sequence). This CDR3 reads CAWDGGGNIQYF. In DNA form, the CDR3 reads TGTGCCTGGGACGGCGGGGGAAACATTCAGTACTTC.

The CDR3 loop reads CASREAGTSGYNEQFF. The CDR3 nucleotides are TGTGCCAGTCGAGAAGCCGGGACTAGCGGGTACAATGAGCAGTTCTTC. This sequence joins TRBV19 and TRBJ2-1; 12 nucleotides line up with TRBD2. Trimming at V came to 8 bases and at J to 4 bases, leaving 9 bases not matched to a gene. Germline V CDR1 and CDR2: LNHDA, SQIVND (reference sequence). This CDR3 comprises 16 residues.

The chain joins TRBV7-9 to TRBJ1-2; D is undetermined. Trimming took off 1 base at V and 8 bases at J, with 14 bases between the two ends. The germline V gene has CDR1 SEHNR and CDR2 FQNEAQ (reference sequence). The CDR3 consists of 14 residues. This CDR3 is CASSLVQLLGGYTF. CDR3 coding DNA: TGTGCCAGCAGCTTAGTTCAATTGCTAGGCGGCTACACCTTC. The full variable domain, rest sourced from reference TRBV7-9 and TRBJ1-2, is DTGVSQNPRHKITKRGQNVTFRCDPISEHNRLYWYRQTLGQGPEFLTYFQNEAQLEKSRLLSDRFSAERPKGSFSTLEIQRTEQGDSAMYLCASSLVQLLGGYTFGSGTRLTVV.

V gene TRBV11-2 combines with J gene TRBJ2-7, with 10 bases identical to TRBD2. The germline CDR1 and CDR2 sequences are SGHAT and FQNNGV. V was clipped by 0 bases and J by 3 bases; unmatched bases: 2. The CDR3 consists of 15 residues. The CDR3 spells CASSLEASGSYEQYF. For the CDR3, the DNA is TGTGCCAGCAGCTTAGAGGCTAGCGGGAGCTACGAGCAGTACTTC.

The genes are TRBV6-1 and TRBJ2-7; 9 bases are shared with TRBD1. Germline CDR1 reads MNHNS; CDR2 reads SASEGT. There are 13 residues in the CDR3. V lost 8 bases, J lost 3 bases, and 5 bases stayed unmatched. CDR3 DNA: TGTGCCAGCCTATCGGGACAGGGCTACGAGCAGTACTTC. It translates to CASLSGQGYEQYF.

The CDR3 coding sequence is TGCGCCAGCAGCGGGCGACTAGCGGGAGGGGCGGATACGCAGTATTTT. Residues: CASSGRLAGGADTQYF. This chain connects TRBV5-1 to TRBJ2-3; 14 bases align to TRBD2. This CDR3 is built from 16 residues. Germline CDR1 SGHRS, CDR2 YFSETQ. Trimming at V came to 4 bases and at J to 6 bases, leaving 7 bases not matched to a gene.

As concerns this clone: Mismatch with germline at one junction end may stem from a read error. The chain combines TRBV10-3 with TRBJ2-7; tentative D call: TRBD1 (6 bases). The CDR3 has 12 residues. Per germline, CDR1 ENHRY and CDR2 SYGVKD. CDR3 coding DNA: TGTGCCATCAAGGGGGAAGGGACGCCCGGGGACTTC. Residues: CAIKGEGTPGDF.

V gene TRBV30 combines with J gene TRBJ1-2; TRBD1 might be the D (5 bases). This CDR3 has 12 amino acids. Germline CDR1 and CDR2: GTSNPN and SVGIG (reference sequence). Trimming stripped 8 bases from V and 4 bases from J, with 14 bases between. The DNA of the CDR3 is TGTGCCCAAGGGGCAGGGATCTATGGCTACACCTTC. Translated: CAQGAGIYGYTF.

This clone was seen many times. The genes are TRBV2 and TRBJ1-2; D unresolved. The V and J ends lost 8 bases and 8 bases respectively, with 15 bases between them. CDR3 length equals 12 residues. Germline CDR1 is SNHLY and CDR2 is FYNNEI. The DNA of the CDR3 is TGTGCCAGCGGCTCTCTTGGTTGGGGCTACACCTTC. Amino acid sequence: CASGSLGWGYTF.

This clone occurred a few times. The V gene is TRBV10-1, the J gene TRBJ2-2; 8 bases agree with TRBD2. Trimming took 2 bases from V and 1 from J; bases not matched to a gene: 0. The CDR3 has 15 residues. CDR1 is WNHNN and CDR2 is SYGVQD in the germline V gene (reference sequence). CDR3 residues: CASSELAGNTGELFF. CDR3 nucleotide sequence: TGCGCCAGCAGTGAGCTAGCGGGGAACACCGGGGAGCTGTTTTTT.

V gene TRBV25-1 combines with J gene TRBJ2-7, with 13 bases that match TRBD2. The ends lost 2 bases at V and 4 bases at J; junction bases unmatched: 8. The CDR3 is 17 residues long. The germline V gene encodes CDR1 MGHDK and CDR2 SYGVNS. The CDR3 DNA reads as TGTGCCAGCAGTGAACCCGGGACTAGCGGGATTACGTACGAGCAGTACTTC. It yields the protein CASSEPGTSGITYEQYF.

The chain links TRBV15 to TRBJ2-5; tentative D call: TRBD2 (6 bases). The CDR3 runs to 13 residues. V was clipped by 2 bases and J by 5 bases, with 9 bases between them. Germline CDR1 and CDR2: LNHNV and YYDKDF (reference sequence). CDR3 in DNA: TGTGCCACCAGCAGAAATGGGGGGGAGACCCAGTACTTC. Its protein is CATSRNGGETQYF.

This clone was seen once. The CDR3 bases are TGTGCCAGCAGTCGCCTAGGAGGGAGGGCTTTCTTT. This codes for CASSRLGGRAFF. The chain uses TRBV6-1 and TRBJ1-1, with unresolved D. This CDR3 has 12 amino acids. V was shortened by 5 bases and J by 11 bases, with 15 bases between the two germline ends. Germline V lookup: CDR1 MNHNS, CDR2 SASEGT.

Notes on this clone: Other DNA sequences within the sample encode an identical CDR3. This chain joins TRBV5-1 and TRBJ2-7; D may be TRBD1 (5 bases). Germline V gene sequence: CDR1 SGHRS, CDR2 YFSETQ. The CDR3 runs to 12 residues. Trimming pared 3 bases from V and 3 bases from J, leaving 7 bases between. The CDR3 region has the DNA TGCGCCAGCAGCTCGACAGACTACGAGCAGTACTTC. It translates to CASSSTDYEQYF.

This clone turned up a few times. This chain joins TRBV6-6 and TRBJ1-5; D might be TRBD1 (5 bases). V lost 4 bases and J lost 3, with 10 bases in between. The CDR3 extends over 14 amino acids. CDR1 MNHNY and CDR2 SVGAGI come from the germline V gene (reference sequence). The CDR3, as DNA: TGTGCCAGCAGTTCGGCGGGGGTCAATCAGCCCCAGCATTTT. It specifies CASSSAGVNQPQHF.

The V gene is TRBV6-5, the J gene TRBJ2-5, with D maybe TRBD2 (5 bases). The CDR3 covers 13 residues. Germline V gene data show CDR1 as MNHEY and CDR2 as SVGAGI. With 6 bases removed from V and 5 bases from J, the gap between germline ends came to 13 bases. In nucleotides, the CDR3 is TGTGCCAGCAGCTACCAACGAGGGGAGACCCAGTACTTC. Amino acids: CASSYQRGETQYF.